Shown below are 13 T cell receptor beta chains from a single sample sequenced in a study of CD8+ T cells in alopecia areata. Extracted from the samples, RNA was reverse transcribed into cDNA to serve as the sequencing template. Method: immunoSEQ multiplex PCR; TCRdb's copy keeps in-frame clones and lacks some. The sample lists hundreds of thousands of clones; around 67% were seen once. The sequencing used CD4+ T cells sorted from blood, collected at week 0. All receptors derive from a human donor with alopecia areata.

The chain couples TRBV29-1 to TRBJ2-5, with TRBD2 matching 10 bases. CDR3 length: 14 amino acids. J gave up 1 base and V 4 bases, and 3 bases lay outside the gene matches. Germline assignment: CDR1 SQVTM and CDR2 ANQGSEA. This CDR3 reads CSVAPSGSQETQYF. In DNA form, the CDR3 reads TGCAGCGTTGCCCCTAGCGGGAGCCAAGAGACCCAGTACTTC.

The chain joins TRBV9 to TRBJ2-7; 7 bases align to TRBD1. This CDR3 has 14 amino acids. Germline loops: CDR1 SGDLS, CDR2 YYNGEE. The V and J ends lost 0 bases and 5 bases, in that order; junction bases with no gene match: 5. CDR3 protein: CASSVGGGANEQYF. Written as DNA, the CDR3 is TGTGCCAGCAGCGTAGGAGGGGGCGCGAACGAGCAGTACTTC.

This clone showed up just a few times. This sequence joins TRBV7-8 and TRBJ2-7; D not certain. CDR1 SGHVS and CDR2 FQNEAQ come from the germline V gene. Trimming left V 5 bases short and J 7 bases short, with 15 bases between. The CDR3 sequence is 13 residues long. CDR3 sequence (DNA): TGTGCCAGCAGCCCACTTACCCTCGGGGAGCAGTACTTC. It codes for CASSPLTLGEQYF.

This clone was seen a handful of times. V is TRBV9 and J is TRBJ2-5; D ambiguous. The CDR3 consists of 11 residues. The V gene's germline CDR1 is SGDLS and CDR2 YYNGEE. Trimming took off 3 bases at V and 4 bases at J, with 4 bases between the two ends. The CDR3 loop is CASSATETQYF. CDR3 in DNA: TGTGCCAGCAGCGCGACAGAGACCCAGTACTTC.

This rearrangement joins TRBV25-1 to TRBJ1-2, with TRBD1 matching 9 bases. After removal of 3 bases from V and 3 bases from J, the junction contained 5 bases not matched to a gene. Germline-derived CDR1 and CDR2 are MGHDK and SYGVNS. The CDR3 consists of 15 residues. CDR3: CASSDPRTGDYGYTF. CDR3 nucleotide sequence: TGTGCCAGCAGTGACCCGCGGACAGGGGACTATGGCTACACCTTC.

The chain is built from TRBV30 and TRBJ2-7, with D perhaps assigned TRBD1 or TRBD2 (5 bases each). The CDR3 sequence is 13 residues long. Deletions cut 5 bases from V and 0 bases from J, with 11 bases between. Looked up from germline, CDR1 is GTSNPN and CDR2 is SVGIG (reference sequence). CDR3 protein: CAWAWGSSYEQYF. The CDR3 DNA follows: TGTGCCTGGGCTTGGGGGAGCTCCTACGAGCAGTACTTC. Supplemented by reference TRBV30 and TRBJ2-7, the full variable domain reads SQTIHQWPATLVQPVGSPLSLECTVEGTSNPNLYWYRQAAGRGLQLLFYSVGIGQISSEVPQNLSASRPQDRQFILSSKKLLLSDSGFYLCAWAWGSSYEQYFGPGTRLTVT.

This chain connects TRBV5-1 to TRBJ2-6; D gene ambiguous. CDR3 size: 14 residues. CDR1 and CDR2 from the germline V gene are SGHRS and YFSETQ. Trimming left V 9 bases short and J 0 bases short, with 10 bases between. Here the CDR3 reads CATAANSGANVLTF. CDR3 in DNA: TGCGCCACCGCCGCCAACTCTGGGGCCAACGTCCTGACTTTC.

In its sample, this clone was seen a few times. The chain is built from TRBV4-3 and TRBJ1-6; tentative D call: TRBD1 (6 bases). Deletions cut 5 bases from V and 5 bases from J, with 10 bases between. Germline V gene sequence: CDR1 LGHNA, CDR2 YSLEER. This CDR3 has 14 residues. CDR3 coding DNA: TGCGCCAGCAGCAGGACAGCTAATAATTCACCCCTCCACTTT. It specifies CASSRTANNSPLHF.

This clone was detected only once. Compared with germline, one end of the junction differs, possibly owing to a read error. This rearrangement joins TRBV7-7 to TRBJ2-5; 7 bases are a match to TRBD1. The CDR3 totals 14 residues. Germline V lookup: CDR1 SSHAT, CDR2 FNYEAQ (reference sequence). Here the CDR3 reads CASSPGQLQETQYF. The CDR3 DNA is TGTGCTAGCAGCCCGGGACAGCTCCAAGAGACCCAGTACTTC.

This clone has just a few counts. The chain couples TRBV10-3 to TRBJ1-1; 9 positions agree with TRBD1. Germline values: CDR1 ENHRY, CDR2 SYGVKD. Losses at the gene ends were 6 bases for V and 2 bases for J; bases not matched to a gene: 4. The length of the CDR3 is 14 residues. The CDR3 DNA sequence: TGTGCCATCAGAGCGGGACAGGGTAACACTGAAGCTTTCTTT. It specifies CAIRAGQGNTEAFF.

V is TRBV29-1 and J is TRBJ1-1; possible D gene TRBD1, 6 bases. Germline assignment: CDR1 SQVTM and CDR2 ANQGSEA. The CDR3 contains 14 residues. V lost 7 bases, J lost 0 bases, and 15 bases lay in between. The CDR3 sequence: CSAREGGMNTEAFF. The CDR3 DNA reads TGCAGCGCCCGGGAGGGGGGAATGAACACTGAAGCTTTCTTT.

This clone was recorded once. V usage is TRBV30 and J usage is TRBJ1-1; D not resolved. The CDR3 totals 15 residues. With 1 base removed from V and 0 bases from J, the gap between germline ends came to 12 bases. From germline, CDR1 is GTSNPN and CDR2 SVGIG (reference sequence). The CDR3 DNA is TGTGCCTGGAGTGCCCCCGGACCGATGAACACTGAAGCTTTCTTT. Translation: CAWSAPGPMNTEAFF.

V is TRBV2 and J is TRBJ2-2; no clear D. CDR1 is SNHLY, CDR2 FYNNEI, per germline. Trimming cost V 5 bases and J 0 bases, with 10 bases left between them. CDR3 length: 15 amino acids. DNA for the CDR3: TGTGCCAGCAGTACGGTGCCCACGAACACCGGGGAGCTGTTTTTT. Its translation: CASSTVPTNTGELFF.